Below, 7 T cell receptor beta chains from the same sample are listed, as sequenced in a study of shared clonotypes between healthy human individuals (dated by TCRdb to the early 2020s). Library preparation employed the immunoSEQ multiplex PCR assay. TCRdb took over this immuneACCESS table, retaining in-frame rearrangements with V and J assigned. Such tables are incomplete; in checked studies, under half of the missing clones stem from an unresolved V gene, and the remainder is unexplained. The sample records around 990,000 clones, roughly 80% of which are singletons. The leading ten clones occupy approximately 0.95% of the sample. The sample comprised memory CD4+ T cells from PBMCs. What this sample's cell subset or site label stands for: CD45RA-negative fraction. The receptor source for this set is a man between 18 and 35 years old in good health. Some clones in this sample may be carry-over from other donors' samples.

The rearrangement uses TRBV15 and TRBJ1-3; a possible D gene is TRBD1 (5 bases). Germline V CDR1 and CDR2: LNHNV, YYDKDF (reference sequence). V was shortened by 3 bases and J by 0 bases, with 6 bases between the two germline ends. The CDR3 covers 14 residues. CDR3 loop: CATSRTASGNTIYF. The CDR3, as DNA: TGTGCCACCAGCAGGACAGCCTCTGGAAACACCATATATTTT. The complete variable domain, with remaining parts taken from reference TRBV15 and TRBJ1-3, reads DAMVIQNPRYQVTQFGKPVTLSCSQTLNHNVMYWYQQKSSQAPKLLFHYYDKDFNNEADTPDNFQSRRPNTSFCFLDIRSPGLGDTAMYLCATSRTASGNTIYFGEGSWLTVV.

CDR3 sequence: CASSLRVTASNEQFF. In nucleotides, the CDR3 is TGCGCCAGCAGCTTGCGCGTGACAGCCTCCAATGAGCAGTTCTTC. The gene calls are TRBV5-1 and TRBJ2-1, with D possibly TRBD1 on 5 matching bases. The CDR3 totals 15 residues. Germline lookup yields CDR1 SGHRS and CDR2 YFSETQ. Trimming cost V 1 base and J 6 bases, with 14 bases left between them. The full variable domain, completed using reference TRBV5-1 and TRBJ2-1, is KAGVTQTPRYLIKTRGQQVTLSCSPISGHRSVSWYQQTPGQGLQFLFEYFSETQRNKGNFPGRFSGRQFSNSRSEMNVSTLELGDSALYLCASSLRVTASNEQFFGPGTRLTVL.

This clone has just one count. The chain carries TRBV28 and TRBJ2-7; D ambiguous. The CDR3 consists of 15 residues. Deletions cut 2 bases from V and 0 bases from J, with 11 bases between. Per the germline V gene, CDR1 is MDHEN and CDR2 is SYDVKM. In DNA form, the CDR3 reads TGTGCCAGCAGTTTAAGGCGGATGAGCTCCTACGAGCAGTACTTC. Encoded protein: CASSLRRMSSYEQYF.

Only a few counts were recorded for this clone. The rearrangement links TRBV7-7 to TRBJ2-2; D uncertain. V gave up 5 bases and J gave up 5 bases, with 9 bases separating them. The CDR3 runs to 13 residues. Looked up from germline, CDR1 is SSHAT and CDR2 is FNYEAQ (reference sequence). In DNA form, the CDR3 reads TGTGCCAGCAGCGGAAGTCCAACCGGGGAGCTGTTTTTT. Translation: CASSGSPTGELFF.

The chain links TRBV6-5 to TRBJ1-1; no reliable D call. The germline CDR1 and CDR2 sequences are MNHEY and SVGAGI. This CDR3 region has 12 residues. V was trimmed by 6 bases and J by 9 bases, leaving 14 bases between them. CDR3 loop: CASRDRAEKAFF. CDR3 nucleotide sequence: TGTGCCAGCAGAGATCGGGCAGAAAAAGCTTTCTTT.

The rearrangement joins TRBV18 to TRBJ1-4; D is possibly TRBD1 (6 bases). Germline loops: CDR1 KGHSH, CDR2 LQKENI. Between the trimmed V and J ends, which lost 4 bases and 7 bases, there was a span of 13 bases. The CDR3 has 14 amino acids. The CDR3 reads CASSRQVASEKLFF. The CDR3 DNA reads TGTGCCAGCTCACGACAGGTGGCTTCTGAAAAACTGTTTTTT.

This rearrangement joins TRBV29-1 to TRBJ2-5; D gene ambiguous. Trimming pared 5 bases from V and 3 bases from J, leaving 10 bases between. The CDR3 loop spans 12 amino acids. The germline V gene has CDR1 SQVTM and CDR2 ANQGSEA. The DNA of the CDR3 is TGCAGCGTTTATCTGGTAAAAGAGACCCAGTACTTC. Amino acid sequence: CSVYLVKETQYF. Looking up the rest from reference TRBV29-1 and TRBJ2-5 gives the full variable domain: SAVISQKPSRDICQRGTSLTIQCQVDSQVTMMFWYRQQPGQSLTLIATANQGSEATYESGFVIDKFPISRPNLTFSTLTVSNMSPEDSSIYLCSVYLVKETQYFGPGTRLLVL.